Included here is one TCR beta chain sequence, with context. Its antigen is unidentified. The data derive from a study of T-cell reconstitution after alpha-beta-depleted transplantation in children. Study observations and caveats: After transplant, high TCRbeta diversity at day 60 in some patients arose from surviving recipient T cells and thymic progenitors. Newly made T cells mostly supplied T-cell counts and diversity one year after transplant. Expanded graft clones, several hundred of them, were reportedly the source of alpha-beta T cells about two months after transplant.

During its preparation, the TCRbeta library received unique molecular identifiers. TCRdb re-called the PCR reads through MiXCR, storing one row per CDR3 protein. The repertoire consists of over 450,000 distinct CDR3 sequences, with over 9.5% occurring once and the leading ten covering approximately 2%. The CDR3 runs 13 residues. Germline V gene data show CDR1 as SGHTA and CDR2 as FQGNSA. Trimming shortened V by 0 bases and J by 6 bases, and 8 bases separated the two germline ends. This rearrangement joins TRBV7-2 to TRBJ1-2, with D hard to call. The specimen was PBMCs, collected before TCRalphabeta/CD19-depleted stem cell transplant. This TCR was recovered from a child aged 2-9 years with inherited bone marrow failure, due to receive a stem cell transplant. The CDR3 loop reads CASSLAYRDGYTF. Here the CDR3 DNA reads TGTGCCAGCAGCTTAGCGTACCGGGATGGCTACACCTTC.